In this sample, the clone carrying this T cell receptor (beta chain) turned up many times. TCRdb analysed the RT-PCR reads with MiXCR anew, one entry per CDR3 protein. The sample records about 680,000 distinct CDR3 sequences, more than 13% being singletons. This CDR3 has 15 amino acids. V gave up 2 bases and J gave up 3 bases, with 14 bases separating them. Germline V gene lookup returns CDR1 SGHTA and CDR2 FQGTGA. This TCR was sampled from a female donor in good health, serving as a healthy control. Sequenced input: memory CD4+ T cells from blood. V and J are TRBV7-3 and TRBJ2-7; D is ambiguous. The CDR3 region is CASSLEANGYYEQYF. The CDR3 DNA reads as TGTGCCAGCAGCTTAGAAGCTAACGGGTACTACGAGCAGTACTTC.